The rows below give T cell receptor beta chains drawn from one sample of a study of T cells in Graves' hyperthyroidism and ophthalmopathy. TCRdb reprocessed the multiplex PCR reads via MiXCR and lists one record per CDR3 protein. The sample contains 800,000 or so distinct CDR3 sequences, more than 30% of which appear only once. The sequenced material came from blood. These receptor sequences come from a man between 18 and 29 years old with Graves' hyperthyroidism. Both conserved end residues are part of each CDR3. The D gene is left open where the match is weak. Expanded clones are given a class, and other clones once, few, many or no size at all.

TRBV12-3/TRBV12-4,TRBJ2-5,many,.,TGTGCCAGCAGTTTTGAGGAGGGGACCCAGTACTTC,CASSFEEGTQYF
TRBV29-1,TRBJ2-1,.,.,TGCAGCGTTTCGGGACAAAATGAGCAGATCTTC,CSVSGQNEQIF
TRBV5-1,TRBJ1-6,many,.,TGCGCCAGCAGGCAGGGACCAGATTCACCCCTCCACTTT,CASRQGPDSPLHF
TRBV7-2,TRBJ1-6,.,.,TGTGCCAGCAGCTTGCAGAATGGAGGAGGATCACCCCTCCACTTT,CASSLQNGGGSPLHF
TRBV15,TRBJ2-5,.,.,TGTGCCACCAGCCCCACGTGGGCGCCGGCCGAGACCCAGTACTTC,CATSPTWAPAETQYF
TRBV19,TRBJ2-5,few,.,TGTGCCAGTACGTATTTGGAAGACCAAGAGACCCAGTACTTC,CASTYLEDQETQYF
TRBV9,TRBJ1-2,.,.,TGTGCCAGCAGCGGGGGCTATGGCCACACCTTC,CASSGGYGHTF
TRBV12-3/TRBV12-4,TRBJ2-7,.,TRBD2,TGTGCCAGCAGTCAACTAGCGGCAGTCTACGAGCAGTACTTC,CASSQLAAVYEQYF
TRBV5-1,TRBJ1-1,.,.,TGCGCCAGCAGCTTAGGAACAGGGTACGGCAGAACTGAAGCTTTCTTT,CASSLGTGYGRTEAFF
TRBV12-3/TRBV12-4,TRBJ1-1,many,.,TGTGCCAGCAGCTTTGGTGAGAACACTGAAGCTTTCTTT,CASSFGENTEAFF
TRBV20-1,TRBJ1-5,.,.,TGCAGTGCGGGGGGGGATAGCAATCAGCATTTT,CSAGGDSNQHF
TRBV7-8,TRBJ1-2,many,.,TGTGCCAGCAGCTTTCTGTCACACTCAGACGGCTACACCTTC,CASSFLSHSDGYTF
TRBV12-3/TRBV12-4,TRBJ1-6,few,TRBD1,TGTGCCAGCAGTTGGGGACAGTTGCTTAATTCACCCCTCCACTTT,CASSWGQLLNSPLHF
TRBV2,TRBJ1-5,.,.,TGTGCCAGCAGAGATATGGTGGGGGCGGATCAGCCCCAGCATTTT,CASRDMVGADQPQHF
TRBV9,TRBJ1-4,.,.,TGTGCCAGCAGCGAAGGGGGGGGGCGTAATGAAAAACTGTTTTTT,CASSEGGGRNEKLFF
TRBV9,TRBJ1-4,.,TRBD1,TGTGCCAGCAGCCAAGGTTGGGGACAGGCGTTGAATGAAAAACTGTTTTTT,CASSQGWGQALNEKLFF
TRBV29-1,TRBJ1-1,.,.,TGCAGCGGACACAGGAACACTGAAGCTTTCTTT,CSGHRNTEAFF
TRBV25-1,TRBJ2-2,many,.,TGTGCCAGCAGTGGGGACCTTAGCGGGGAGCTGTTTTTT,CASSGDLSGELFF
TRBV20-1,TRBJ2-7,few,TRBD1,TGCAGTGCTTTCCGGGACAGCTACGAGCAGTACTTC,CSAFRDSYEQYF
TRBV12-3/TRBV12-4,TRBJ1-5,few,TRBD1,TGTGCCAGCAGCCTAGGGGAGACAGGGAATCAGCCCCAGCATTTT,CASSLGETGNQPQHF